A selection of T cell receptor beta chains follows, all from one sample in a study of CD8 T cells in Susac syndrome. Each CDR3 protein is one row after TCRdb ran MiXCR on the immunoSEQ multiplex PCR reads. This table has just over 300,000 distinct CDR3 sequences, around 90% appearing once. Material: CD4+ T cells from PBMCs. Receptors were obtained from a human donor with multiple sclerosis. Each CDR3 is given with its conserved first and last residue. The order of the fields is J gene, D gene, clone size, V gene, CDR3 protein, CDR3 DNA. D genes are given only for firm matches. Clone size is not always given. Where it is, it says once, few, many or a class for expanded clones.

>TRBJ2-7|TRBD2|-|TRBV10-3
CAISGLAGVEQYF
TGTGCCATCAGTGGGCTAGCGGGAGTTGAGCAGTACTTC
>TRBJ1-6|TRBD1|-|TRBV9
CASSVGVWDSDNSPLHF
TGTGCCAGCAGCGTCGGCGTGTGGGACAGCGATAATTCACCCCTCCACTTT
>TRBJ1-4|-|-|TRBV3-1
CASSPEVVPEKLFF
TGTGCCAGCAGCCCCGAGGTAGTACCTGAAAAACTGTTTTTT
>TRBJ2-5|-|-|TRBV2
CASTLQETQYF
TGTGCCAGCACCTTACAAGAGACCCAGTACTTC
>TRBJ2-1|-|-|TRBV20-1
CSARSGRRSYNEQFF
TGCAGTGCTAGGAGTGGGAGGCGCTCCTACAATGAGCAGTTCTTC
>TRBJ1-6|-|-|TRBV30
CAWSVAGVSYNSPLHF
TGTGCCTGGAGTGTAGCGGGGGTCTCCTATAATTCACCCCTCCACTTT
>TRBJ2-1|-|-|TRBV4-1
CASSQEGGEQFF
TGCGCCAGCAGCCAAGAGGGGGGCGAGCAGTTCTTC
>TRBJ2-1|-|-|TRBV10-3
CAISPSEGLYEQFF
TGTGCCATCAGCCCCTCGGAGGGCCTTTATGAGCAGTTCTTC
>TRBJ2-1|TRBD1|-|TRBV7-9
CASSEPGTAYNEQFF
TGTGCCAGCAGCGAGCCCGGGACAGCCTACAATGAGCAGTTCTTC
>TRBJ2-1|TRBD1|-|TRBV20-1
CSARRDSKSTSYNEQFF
TGCAGTGCTAGAAGGGACAGTAAATCAACCTCCTACAATGAGCAGTTCTTC
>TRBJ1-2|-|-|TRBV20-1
CSARGAKTGPAGYTF
TGCAGTGCTAGAGGAGCCAAAACAGGGCCTGCTGGCTACACCTTC
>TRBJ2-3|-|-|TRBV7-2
CASSLARRGADTQYF
TGTGCCAGCAGCTTAGCGAGGAGGGGCGCAGATACGCAGTATTTT
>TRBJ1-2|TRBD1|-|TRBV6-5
CASRPPGQRYGYTF
TGTGCCAGCAGACCCCCGGGACAGAGATATGGCTACACCTTC
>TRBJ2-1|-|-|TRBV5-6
CASSLGFPDMVEQFF
TGTGCCAGCAGCTTGGGCTTCCCGGATATGGTTGAGCAGTTCTTC
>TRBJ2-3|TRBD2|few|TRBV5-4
CASSSSGAGPDTQYF
TGTGCCAGCAGCTCGAGCGGGGCGGGGCCAGATACGCAGTATTTT
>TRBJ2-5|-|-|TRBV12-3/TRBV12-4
CASSFFREETQYF
TGTGCCAGCAGTTTTTTCAGGGAGGAGACCCAGTACTTC
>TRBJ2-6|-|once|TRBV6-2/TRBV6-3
CASSKASGANVLTF
TGTGCCAGCAGTAAAGCCTCTGGGGCCAACGTCCTGACTTTC
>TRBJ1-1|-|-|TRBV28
CASSLQQGDTEAFF
TGTGCCAGCAGTTTGCAACAGGGAGACACTGAAGCTTTCTTT
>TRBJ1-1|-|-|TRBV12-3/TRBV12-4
CASSFGGWGRAEAFF
TGTGCCAGCAGTTTTGGGGGATGGGGAAGGGCTGAAGCTTTCTTT
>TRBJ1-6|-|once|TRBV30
CAWRKGHNGDSPLHF
TGTGCCTGGAGGAAGGGACATAACGGGGATTCACCCCTCCACTTT
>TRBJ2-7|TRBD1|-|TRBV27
CASSPVGTAEQYF
TGTGCCAGCAGTCCCGTCGGGACAGCCGAGCAGTACTTC
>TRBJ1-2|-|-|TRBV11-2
CASSPKAENYGYTF
TGTGCCAGCAGCCCCAAAGCCGAGAACTATGGCTACACCTTC
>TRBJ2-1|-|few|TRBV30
CAWSVGFRNEQFF
TGTGCCTGGAGTGTAGGTTTTCGGAATGAGCAGTTCTTC
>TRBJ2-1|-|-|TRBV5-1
CASSLGLGVNEQFF
TGCGCCAGCAGCTTGGGACTAGGAGTTAATGAGCAGTTCTTC
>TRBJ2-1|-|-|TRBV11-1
CASNGGSSGPYNEQFF
TGTGCCAGCAATGGCGGGTCCAGCGGGCCCTACAATGAGCAGTTCTTC
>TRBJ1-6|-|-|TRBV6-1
CASSPPRGHSPLHF
TGTGCCAGCAGCCCCCCCAGAGGACATTCACCCCTCCACTTT
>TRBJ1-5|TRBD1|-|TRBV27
CARKTGDQPQHF
TGTGCCAGGAAGACAGGGGATCAGCCCCAGCATTTT
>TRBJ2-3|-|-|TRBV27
CASSLRQVPTSNTQYF
TGTGCCAGCAGTTTACGGCAGGTGCCTACCTCAAATACGCAGTATTTT
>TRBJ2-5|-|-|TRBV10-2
CASSESSRETQYF
TGCGCCAGCAGTGAATCTAGTCGAGAGACCCAGTACTTC
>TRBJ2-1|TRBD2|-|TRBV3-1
CASSQELLAVQFF
TGTGCCAGCAGCCAAGAGCTGCTAGCGGTGCAGTTCTTC
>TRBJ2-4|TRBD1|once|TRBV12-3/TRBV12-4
CASSYYRGQGRTGLAKNIQYF
TGTGCCAGCAGTTACTACCGAGGACAGGGGAGGACCGGTCTGGCCAAAAACATTCAGTACTTC
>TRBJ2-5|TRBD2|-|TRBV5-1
CASSLAGGPTETQYF
TGCGCCAGCAGCTTGGCGGGGGGGCCGACGGAGACCCAGTACTTC
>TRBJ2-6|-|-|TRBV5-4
CASSSGGRVDSGANVLTF
TGTGCCAGCAGCTCAGGTGGCAGGGTAGACTCTGGGGCCAACGTCCTGACTTTC
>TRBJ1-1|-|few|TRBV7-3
CASSPGRGNTEAFF
TGTGCCAGCAGTCCGGGGCGGGGGAACACTGAAGCTTTCTTT
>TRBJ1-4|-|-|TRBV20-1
CSALQSNQKLFF
TGCAGTGCTCTCCAGTCTAACCAAAAACTGTTTTTT
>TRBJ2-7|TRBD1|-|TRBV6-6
CASAQGPYYEQYF
TGTGCCAGCGCACAGGGGCCTTACTACGAGCAGTACTTC
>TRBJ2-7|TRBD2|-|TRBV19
CASSIRSGEPPSYEQYF
TGTGCCAGTAGTATCCGGAGCGGGGAACCACCCTCCTACGAGCAGTACTTC
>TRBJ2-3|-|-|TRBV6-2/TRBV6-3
CASSYGGSRPPDTQYF
TGTGCCAGCAGTTACGGGGGGAGTCGCCCCCCAGATACGCAGTATTTT
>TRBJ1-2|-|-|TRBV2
CASSPGKEVGYTF
TGTGCCAGCAGTCCCGGGAAGGAGGTTGGCTACACCTTC
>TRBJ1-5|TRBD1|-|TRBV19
CASSRDRGGNQPQHF
TGTGCCAGTAGTAGGGACAGGGGTGGCAATCAGCCCCAGCATTTT
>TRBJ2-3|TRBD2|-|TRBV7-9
CASTPMSGSTTDTQYF
TGTGCCAGCACCCCCATGAGCGGGAGTACCACAGATACGCAGTATTTT
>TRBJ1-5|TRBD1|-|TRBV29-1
CSVGTGTGQPQHF
TGCAGCGTGGGGACAGGGACCGGCCAGCCCCAGCATTTT
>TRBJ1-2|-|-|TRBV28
CASREQITNYGYTF
TGTGCCAGCAGGGAACAGATTACTAACTATGGCTACACCTTC
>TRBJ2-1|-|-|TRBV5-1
CASSSGRTSSYNEQFF
TGCGCCAGCAGTAGTGGGCGAACCTCCTCCTACAATGAGCAGTTCTTC
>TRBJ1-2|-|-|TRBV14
CASSPGGHYGYTF
TGTGCCAGCAGCCCGGGGGGCCACTATGGCTACACCTTC
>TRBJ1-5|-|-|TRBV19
CASSTSGDGYSNQPQHF
TGTGCCAGTAGTACCTCCGGGGACGGATATAGCAATCAGCCCCAGCATTTT
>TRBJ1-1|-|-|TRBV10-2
CASRGGVTEAFF
TGCGCCAGCAGGGGGGGGGTCACTGAAGCTTTCTTT
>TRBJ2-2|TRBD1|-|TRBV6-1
CASSEAKGQGDPGELFF
TGTGCCAGCAGTGAAGCCAAGGGACAGGGAGATCCCGGGGAGCTGTTTTTT
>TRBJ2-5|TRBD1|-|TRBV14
CASSATGAGTQYF
TGTGCCAGCAGCGCGACAGGGGCGGGGACCCAGTACTTC
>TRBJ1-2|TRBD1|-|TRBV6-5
CASRPTGVWDGYTF
TGTGCCAGCAGGCCTACAGGGGTTTGGGATGGCTACACCTTC
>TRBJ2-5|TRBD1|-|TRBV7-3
CASSFDRGGETQYF
TGTGCCAGCAGCTTCGACAGGGGCGGAGAGACCCAGTACTTC
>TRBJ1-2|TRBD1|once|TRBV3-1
CASSGRDRNYGYTF
TGTGCCAGCAGCGGTCGGGACAGGAACTATGGCTACACCTTC
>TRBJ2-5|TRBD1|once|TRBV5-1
CASKEDRGHLGRETQYF
TGCGCCAGCAAGGAGGACAGGGGCCACTTGGGGAGGGAGACCCAGTACTTC
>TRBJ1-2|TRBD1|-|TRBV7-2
CASGTYQRTGGDTF
TGTGCCAGCGGCACCTATCAACGGACAGGGGGCGACACCTTC